This entry concerns a single T cell receptor (beta chain). The antigen is undetermined. Healthy bone marrow donors supplied every sample. The data belong to a study of cytomegalovirus exposure and HLA in healthy donors. Whole-study results and caveats: A prior analysis recorded that most TCR beta V segments were productive about 87% or about 30% of the time. HLA restriction was apparent for most CMV-associated TCR beta chains in a later analysis. A reported reduction in N-insertions relative to the approximately 640-donor mean was seen in an Asian-associated ancestry cluster in a later analysis.

PCR involved 60 Vbeta and 13 Jbeta primers. Sequenced by immunoSEQ multiplex PCR; TCRdb stores in-frame clones only, minus some. Among about 140,000 clones, about four fifths were seen once, and the ten largest hold about 2.2%. The V and J ends lost 3 bases and 0 bases, in that order; junction bases with no gene match: 7. Per the germline V gene, CDR1 is MGHRA and CDR2 is YSYEKL. CDR3 length: 16 amino acids. The source is a young man in good health and CMV-seronegative. Material: PBMCs. The chain recombines TRBV4-1 with TRBJ2-7; 8 bases agree with TRBD2. CDR3 DNA: TGCGCCAGCAGCCACATCCTAGCGGGTCGCTCCTACGAGCAGTACTTC. This encodes CASSHILAGRSYEQYF.